Presented here are 10 T cell receptor beta chains from one specimen sequenced in a study of cytomegalovirus exposure and HLA in healthy donors. Profiling relied on immunoSEQ multiplex PCR, and the TCRdb table lists in-frame clones only, not all of them. The sample contains roughly 150,000 clones, less than 95% of which appear only once. Sequences were obtained from PBMCs. The receptors originated from a man aged 18 to 29 in good health and CMV-seropositive.

The J gene is TRBJ2-7, the V gene TRBV7-9; 13 nucleotides line up with TRBD2. The germline V gene has CDR1 SEHNR and CDR2 FQNEAQ (reference sequence). The CDR3 length is 16 residues. V lost 1 base to trimming and J lost 0 bases; unmatched junction nucleotides: 0. The CDR3 spells CASSLGTSGSSYEQYF. CDR3 in DNA: TGTGCCAGCAGCTTAGGGACTAGCGGGAGCTCCTACGAGCAGTACTTC.

The CDR3 DNA follows: TGTGCCAGCAGTCGGGGAGGTTTCACTGAAGCTTTCTTT. Translation: CASSRGGFTEAFF. V gene TRBV28 combines with J gene TRBJ1-1, with D hard to call. The CDR3 extends over 13 amino acids. V lost 5 bases and J lost 4, with 11 bases in between. CDR1 is MDHEN, CDR2 SYDVKM, per germline.

The chain employs TRBV27 and TRBJ2-3; TRBD2 is a possible D gene (6 bases). This CDR3 contains 15 residues. V lost 3 bases to trimming and J lost 0 bases, with 10 bases between them. Germline loops: CDR1 MNHEY, CDR2 SMNVEV (reference sequence). The CDR3: CASSLKAGSTDTQYF. The CDR3 coding sequence is TGTGCCAGCAGTTTGAAAGCGGGTAGCACAGATACGCAGTATTTT.

This chain connects TRBV6-5 to TRBJ1-5; D is possibly TRBD1 (6 bases). The CDR3 has 15 amino acids. The V gene lost 7 bases and the J gene lost 4 bases, with 17 bases spanning the gap. CDR1 and CDR2 (germline): MNHEY, SVGAGI. The DNA of the CDR3 is TGTGCCAGCACCCAGGACAGTTTCGGTAATCAGCCCCAGCATTTT. It encodes CASTQDSFGNQPQHF.

This chain connects TRBV28 to TRBJ2-2, with a possible D match to TRBD2 (6 bases). V lost 7 bases and J 7 bases, leaving 31 bases between the germline ends. The CDR3 runs to 19 residues. Germline CDR1 is MDHEN and CDR2 is SYDVKM. The CDR3 DNA follows: TGTGCCAGCACCTCACCCGGCGGGGCGCCCGGGTCGAGCGGCGGGGAGCTGTTTTTT. Protein: CASTSPGGAPGSSGGELFF.

This sequence joins TRBV7-3 and TRBJ2-1, with 7 bases lining up with TRBD1. Germline V gene sequence: CDR1 SGHTA, CDR2 FQGTGA. After removal of 3 bases from V and 6 bases from J, the junction contained 8 bases not matched to a gene. The length of the CDR3 is 15 residues. The CDR3 loop reads CASSFGTAPSNEQFF. Written as DNA, the CDR3 is TGTGCCAGCAGCTTTGGGACAGCGCCATCCAATGAGCAGTTCTTC.

The rearrangement links TRBV4-2 to TRBJ1-1, with no clear D. Looked up from germline, CDR1 is LGHNA and CDR2 is YNFKEQ. V lost 0 bases and J 6 bases, leaving 11 bases between the germline ends. CDR3 size: 14 residues. In DNA, the CDR3 is TGTGCCAGCAGCCAAGAGGTACAGATTCCTGAAGCTTTCTTT. Protein product: CASSQEVQIPEAFF.

This chain uses TRBV25-1 with TRBJ2-7; D not resolved. V dropped 1 base and J dropped 5 bases, with 3 bases sitting between them. This CDR3 comprises 11 residues. Per the germline V gene, CDR1 is MGHDK and CDR2 is SYGVNS. The CDR3 is CASSESNEQYF. The CDR3, as DNA: TGTGCCAGCAGTGAATCTAACGAGCAGTACTTC.

The chain joins TRBV28 to TRBJ1-3; 7 positions match TRBD1. Germline V lookup: CDR1 MDHEN, CDR2 SYDVKM. After removal of 6 bases from V and 2 bases from J, the junction contained 4 bases not matched to a gene. The CDR3 loop spans 14 amino acids. The CDR3 reads CASRTGSTGNTIYF. CDR3 coding DNA: TGTGCCAGCAGGACAGGGTCCACTGGAAACACCATATATTTT.

V and J are TRBV5-1 and TRBJ2-7; D is ambiguous. Trimming cost V 4 bases and J 4 bases, with 12 bases left between them. The CDR3 sequence is 13 residues long. From germline, CDR1 is SGHRS and CDR2 YFSETQ. CDR3 amino acids: CASSPHREYEQYF. In DNA, the CDR3 is TGCGCCAGCAGCCCTCACAGAGAGTACGAGCAGTACTTC. The full variable domain, its missing parts supplied by reference TRBV5-1 and TRBJ2-7, is KAGVTQTPRYLIKTRGQQVTLSCSPISGHRSVSWYQQTPGQGLQFLFEYFSETQRNKGNFPGRFSGRQFSNSRSEMNVSTLELGDSALYLCASSPHREYEQYFGPGTRLTVT.